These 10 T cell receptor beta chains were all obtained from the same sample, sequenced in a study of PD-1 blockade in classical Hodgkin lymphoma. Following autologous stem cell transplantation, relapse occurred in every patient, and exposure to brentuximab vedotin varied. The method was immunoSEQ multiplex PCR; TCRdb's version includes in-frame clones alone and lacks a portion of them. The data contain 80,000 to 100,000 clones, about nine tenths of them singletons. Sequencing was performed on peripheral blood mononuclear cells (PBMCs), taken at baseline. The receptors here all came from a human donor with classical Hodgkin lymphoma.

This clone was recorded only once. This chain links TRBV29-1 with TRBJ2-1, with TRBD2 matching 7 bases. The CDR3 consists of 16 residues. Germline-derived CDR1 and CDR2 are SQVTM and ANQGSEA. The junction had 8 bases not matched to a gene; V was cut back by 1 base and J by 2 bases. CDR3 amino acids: CSVEGLRENAYNEQFF. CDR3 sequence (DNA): TGCAGCGTTGAAGGGTTGCGGGAGAACGCCTACAATGAGCAGTTCTTC.

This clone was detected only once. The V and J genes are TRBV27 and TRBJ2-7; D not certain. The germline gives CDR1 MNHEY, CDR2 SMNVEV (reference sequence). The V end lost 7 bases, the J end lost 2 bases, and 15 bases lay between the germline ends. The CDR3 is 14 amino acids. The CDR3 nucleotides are TGTGCCAGCACAACGAACGGAATCCCCTACGAGCAGTACTTC. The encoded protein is CASTTNGIPYEQYF.

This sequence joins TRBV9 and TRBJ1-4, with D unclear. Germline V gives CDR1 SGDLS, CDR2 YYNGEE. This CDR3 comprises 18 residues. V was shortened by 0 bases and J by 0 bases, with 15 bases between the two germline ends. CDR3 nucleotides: TGTGCCAGCAGCGTAGCTCCCGCTACTGCCACAACTAATGAAAAACTGTTTTTT. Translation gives CASSVAPATATTNEKLFF.

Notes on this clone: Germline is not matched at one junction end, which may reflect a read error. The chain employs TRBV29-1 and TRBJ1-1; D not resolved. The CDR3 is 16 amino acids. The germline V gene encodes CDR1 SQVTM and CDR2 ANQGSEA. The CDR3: CSVEGRQGLMNTEAFF. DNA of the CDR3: TGCAGCGTCGAAGGACGACAAGGCCTTATGAACACTGAAGCTTTCTTT.

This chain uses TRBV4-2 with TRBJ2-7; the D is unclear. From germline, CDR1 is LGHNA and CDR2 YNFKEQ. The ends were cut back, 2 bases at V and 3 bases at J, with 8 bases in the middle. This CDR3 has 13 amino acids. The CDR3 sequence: CASSQLGNYEQYF. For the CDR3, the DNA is TGTGCCAGCAGCCAACTCGGCAACTACGAGCAGTACTTC.

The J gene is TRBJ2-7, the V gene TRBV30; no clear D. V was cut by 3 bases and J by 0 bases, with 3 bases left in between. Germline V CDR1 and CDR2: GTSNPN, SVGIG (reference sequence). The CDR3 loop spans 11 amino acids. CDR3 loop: CAWSASYEQYF. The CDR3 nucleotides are TGTGCCTGGAGCGCCTCCTACGAGCAGTACTTC.

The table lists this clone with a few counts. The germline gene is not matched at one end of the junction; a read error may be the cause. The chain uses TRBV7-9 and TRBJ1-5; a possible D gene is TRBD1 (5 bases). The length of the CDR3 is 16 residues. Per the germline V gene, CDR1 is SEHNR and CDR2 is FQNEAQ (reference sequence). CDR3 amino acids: CASNRLTETNHSPQHF. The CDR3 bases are TGTGCGAGCAACAGGTTAACGGAAACCAATCATTCGCCCCAGCATTTT. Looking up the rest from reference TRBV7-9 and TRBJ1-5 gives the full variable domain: DTGVSQNPRHKITKRGQNVTFRCDPISEHNRLYWYRQTLGQGPEFLTYFQNEAQLEKSRLLSDRFSAERPKGSFSTLEIQRTEQGDSAMYLCASNRLTETNHSPQHFGDGTRLSIL.

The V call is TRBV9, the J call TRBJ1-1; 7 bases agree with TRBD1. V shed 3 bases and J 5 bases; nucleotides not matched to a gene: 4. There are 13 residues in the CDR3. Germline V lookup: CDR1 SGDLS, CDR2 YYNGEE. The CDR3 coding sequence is TGTGCCAGCAGCGGGACAGGAGGGACTGAAGCTTTCTTT. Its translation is CASSGTGGTEAFF.

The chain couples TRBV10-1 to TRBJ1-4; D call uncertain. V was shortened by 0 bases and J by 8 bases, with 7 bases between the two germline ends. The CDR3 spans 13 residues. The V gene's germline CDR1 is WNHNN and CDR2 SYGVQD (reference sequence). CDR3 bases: TGCGCCAGCAGTGAGTCCGGCGGGGAAAAACTGTTTTTT. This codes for CASSESGGEKLFF.

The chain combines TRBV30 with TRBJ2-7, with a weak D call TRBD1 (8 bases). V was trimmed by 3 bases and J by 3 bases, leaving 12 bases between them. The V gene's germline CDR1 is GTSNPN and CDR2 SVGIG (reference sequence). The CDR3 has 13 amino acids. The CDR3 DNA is TGTGCCTGGAGCACAGGGGGGGGCTACGAGCAGTACTTC. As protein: CAWSTGGGYEQYF.